What follows are 21 T cell receptor beta chains derived from one specimen sequenced in a study of response to subunit inactivated influenza vaccine. MiXCR was run by TCRdb on the RT-PCR reads, yielding one entry per CDR3 protein. The sample yields fewer than 550,000 distinct CDR3 sequences, 25% seen once. This specimen was CD4+ T cells sorted from PBMCs, taken 5 days after vaccination. The receptor set was obtained from a man between 45 and 60 years old who received an inactivated influenza vaccine.

The CDR3 coding sequence is TGTGCCAGCACCCAAGGGGTTCCGCTCTACAATGAGCAGTTCTTC. This encodes CASTQGVPLYNEQFF. This chain connects TRBV6-1 to TRBJ2-1; possible D gene TRBD1, 5 bases. The CDR3 has 15 residues. Germline loops: CDR1 MNHNS, CDR2 SASEGT. With 7 bases removed from V and 3 bases from J, the gap between germline ends came to 16 bases.

The CDR3 spells CASSLAPVTSNQPQHF. The CDR3 DNA reads TGTGCCAGCAGCTTGGCTCCGGTTACCAGCAATCAGCCCCAGCATTTT. The chain combines TRBV7-2 with TRBJ1-5; D remains unclear. This CDR3 region has 16 residues. Germline CDR1 SGHTA, CDR2 FQGNSA. The V gene lost 3 bases and the J gene lost 1 base, with 13 bases spanning the gap.

This sequence joins TRBV29-1 and TRBJ2-1; no reliable D call. The length of the CDR3 is 11 residues. Trimming left V 4 bases short and J 6 bases short, with 7 bases between. Germline CDR1 is SQVTM and CDR2 is ANQGSEA. Here the CDR3 DNA reads TGCAGCGTTGTTCCCCCCAATGAGCAGTTCTTC. Residues: CSVVPPNEQFF.

The chain recombines TRBV10-3 with TRBJ2-6; D not resolved. The CDR3 length is 16 residues. With 6 bases removed from V and 0 bases from J, the gap between germline ends came to 12 bases. Germline CDR1 is ENHRY and CDR2 is SYGVKD. This CDR3 reads CAIRTDVFSGANVLTF. In nucleotides, the CDR3 is TGTGCCATCAGGACGGACGTTTTCTCTGGGGCCAACGTCCTGACTTTC.

V is TRBV15 and J is TRBJ2-1; 13 nucleotides agree with TRBD2. CDR1 is LNHNV and CDR2 is YYDKDF in the germline V gene (reference sequence). Losses at the gene ends were 0 bases for V and 9 bases for J; bases not matched to a gene: 11. This CDR3 region has 18 residues. CDR3 loop: CATSRDSLRTSGSLEQFF. CDR3 nucleotide sequence: TGTGCCACCAGCAGAGACTCACTCCGGACTAGCGGGAGTCTTGAGCAGTTCTTC.

This sequence joins TRBV24-1 and TRBJ2-1, with D perhaps TRBD1 (5 bases). Germline V gives CDR1 KGHDR, CDR2 SFDVKD. Deletions cut 0 bases from V and 7 bases from J, with 12 bases between. The CDR3 covers 15 residues. CDR3 nucleotides: TGTGCCACCAGTGATTTGAACAGGATCGGTAATGAGCAGTTCTTC. Its translation is CATSDLNRIGNEQFF.

This clonotype was counted many times. V and J are TRBV7-2 and TRBJ2-3; tentatively, D is TRBD1 (5 bases). V was cut by 4 bases and J by 7 bases, with 12 bases left in between. The CDR3 has 13 residues. Germline CDR1 SGHTA, CDR2 FQGNSA. In nucleotides, the CDR3 is TGTGCCAGCAGCTCAAGCAGGGTGAATACGCAGTATTTT. It specifies CASSSSRVNTQYF.

This clonotype turned up a few times. The chain combines TRBV20-1 with TRBJ2-3; 10 bases are a match to TRBD2. Germline CDR1 reads DFQATT; CDR2 reads SNEGSKA (reference sequence). V dropped 5 bases and J dropped 3; count of bases not matched to a gene: 5. The CDR3 extends over 14 amino acids. CDR3 protein: CSAPWGLATDTQYF. CDR3 in DNA: TGCAGTGCTCCATGGGGACTAGCGACAGATACGCAGTATTTT.

This clonotype was seen a handful of times. The chain links TRBV5-1 to TRBJ2-7, with 8 nucleotides matching TRBD1. The germline gives CDR1 SGHRS, CDR2 YFSETQ. Trimming took 0 bases from V and 4 from J; bases not matched to a gene: 6. The CDR3 is 15 amino acids. The CDR3: CASSLDDRGRYEQYF. CDR3 bases: TGCGCCAGCAGCTTGGACGACAGGGGACGGTACGAGCAGTACTTC.

The chain links TRBV5-1 to TRBJ2-2; D perhaps matches TRBD1 (5 bases). Per the germline V gene, CDR1 is SGHRS and CDR2 is YFSETQ. This CDR3 has 14 amino acids. Trimming shortened V by 4 bases and J by 6 bases, and 13 bases separated the two germline ends. The CDR3 spells CASSVGRVSGELFF. CDR3 DNA: TGCGCCAGCAGCGTGGGCAGGGTTTCCGGGGAGCTGTTTTTT.

This clonotype was detected only a few times. This chain uses TRBV10-3 with TRBJ1-2, with 11 bases lining up with TRBD1. Germline CDR1 reads ENHRY; CDR2 reads SYGVKD. Trimming cost V 4 bases and J 6 bases; bases outside gene matches: 4. The CDR3 extends over 14 amino acids. In DNA form, the CDR3 reads TGTGCCATCAGTGTAGGGACAGGGGGTAATGGCTACACCTTC. Its translation: CAISVGTGGNGYTF.

This clonotype was counted at least ten times. V usage is TRBV7-3 and J usage is TRBJ2-7; 9 bases map to TRBD1. CDR1 is SGHTA and CDR2 is FQGTGA in the germline V gene. CDR3 length: 13 residues. Trimming cost V 5 bases and J 4 bases; bases outside gene matches: 3. CDR3 region: CASSPDRGYEQYF. The CDR3 DNA is TGTGCCAGCAGCCCGGACAGGGGTTACGAGCAGTACTTC. Looking up the rest from reference TRBV7-3 and TRBJ2-7 gives the full variable domain: GAGVSQTPSNKVTEKGKYVELRCDPISGHTALYWYRQSLGQGPEFLIYFQGTGAADDSGLPNDRFFAVRPEGSVSTLKIQRTERGDSAVYLCASSPDRGYEQYFGPGTRLTVT.

In this sample, this clonotype turned up many times. The chain combines TRBV12-3 or TRBV12-4 with TRBJ2-2; the match to TRBD2 covers 7 bases. The ends lost 1 base at V and 4 bases at J; junction bases unmatched: 9. The CDR3 is 17 residues long. This CDR3 reads CASSLGWGGAVTGELFF. CDR3 DNA: TGTGCCAGCAGTTTAGGATGGGGGGGTGCAGTCACCGGGGAGCTGTTTTTT.

This clonotype has only one observation. CDR3 DNA: TGTGCCAGCAGCCCCCTCCCAAGCAATGAGCAGTTCTTC. Translation: CASSPLPSNEQFF. The chain couples TRBV5-5 to TRBJ2-1, with D unclear. This CDR3 region has 13 residues. V was pared by 4 bases and J by 6 bases, with 11 bases between. Germline V lookup: CDR1 SGHKS, CDR2 YYEKEE (reference sequence).

This chain links TRBV12-3 or TRBV12-4 with TRBJ1-5; TRBD1 matches 11 bases. The length of the CDR3 is 14 residues. V gave up 5 bases and J gave up 7 bases; unmatched junction bases: 4. The CDR3 is CASSRTGGWQPQHF. CDR3 nucleotides: TGTGCCAGCAGTCGGACAGGGGGCTGGCAGCCCCAGCATTTT.

The chain links TRBV18 to TRBJ2-7; 7 bases match TRBD2. The CDR3 has 13 residues. Germline V CDR1 and CDR2: KGHSH, LQKENI. V lost 3 bases, J lost 6 bases, and 5 bases stayed unmatched. CDR3 DNA sequence: TGTGCCAGCTCACCGAGCGGGGCCCGCGAGCAGTACTTC. Protein: CASSPSGAREQYF.

The chain couples TRBV5-3 to TRBJ2-2; 8 bases line up with TRBD1. TRBV5-3 counts as an open reading frame of uncertain function. This CDR3 has 16 residues. Losses at the gene ends were 7 bases for V and 5 bases for J; bases not matched to a gene: 13. CDR3 region: CARAWWWTGKTGELFF. The CDR3 DNA is TGTGCCAGAGCCTGGTGGTGGACAGGGAAAACCGGGGAGCTGTTTTTT.

The rearrangement uses TRBV4-2 and TRBJ2-4; TRBD2 might be the D (6 bases). The V end was cut by 3 bases, the J end by 7 bases, with 22 bases between. Germline values: CDR1 LGHNA, CDR2 YNFKEQ. The CDR3 covers 17 residues. The CDR3 DNA reads as TGTGCCAGCAGCCATTCATGGCGGGGAATATCAAATAACATTCAGTACTTC. The encoded protein is CASSHSWRGISNNIQYF.

This clonotype was picked up a small number of times. The rearrangement uses TRBV6-5 and TRBJ2-7; D gene ambiguous. Germline CDR1 is MNHEY and CDR2 is SVGAGI. CDR3 length equals 14 residues. V lost 0 bases to trimming and J lost 6 bases, with 12 bases between them. This CDR3 is CASSYSYNAAEQYF. CDR3 sequence (DNA): TGTGCCAGCAGTTACTCGTACAATGCGGCCGAGCAGTACTTC.

This clonotype showed up just a few times. The CDR3, as DNA: TGTGCCAGCAGCTTAATAACCTGGGGGGCAGTAAATGGCTACACCTTC. Its translation: CASSLITWGAVNGYTF. The gene calls are TRBV13 and TRBJ1-2, with a tentative D call TRBD1 (6 bases). CDR1 and CDR2 (germline): PRHDT, FYEKMQ (reference sequence). The CDR3 has 16 amino acids. V lost 2 bases to trimming and J lost 6 bases, with 19 bases between them.

This clonotype has more than one count but fewer than ten. The CDR3 bases are TGTGCCAGCAGCAACGTAGCGGGGGCCTACGAGCAGTACTTC. Translating gives CASSNVAGAYEQYF. The J gene is TRBJ2-7, the V gene TRBV11-2; 9 bases fit TRBD2. Germline trimming cut 5 bases from V and 2 bases from J; bases unmatched to any gene: 4. Per germline, CDR1 SGHAT and CDR2 FQNNGV. This CDR3 comprises 14 residues.